This TCR beta chain was recorded in a study of cytomegalovirus exposure and HLA in healthy donors. Whole-study results and caveats: Earlier analysis found most TCR beta V segments productive about 87% or about 30% of the time. Through in vitro validation, three CMV-associated chains were shown to be specific for CMV antigens.

Germline V gene lookup returns CDR1 SGDLS and CDR2 YYNGEE. The CDR3 sequence is 15 residues long. Trimming removed 2 bases from V and 1 base from J; junction bases left unmatched: 3. The PCR made use of 60 Vbeta and 13 Jbeta primers. Profiled with immunoSEQ multiplex PCR; TCRdb holds only in-frame clones, not every one. Of 210,000 or so clones detected, approximately 88% appear once; the ten largest clones hold 0.71%. On this clone: Its antigen remains unidentified.

The receptor's source is a boy younger than 10 in good health and CMV-seronegative. This chain connects TRBV9 to TRBJ2-5, with TRBD2 identical over 9 bases. The sample taken for sequencing was PBMCs. The CDR3 DNA reads TGTGCCAGCAGCGTTGCGGGGGGGCCCCAAGAGACCCAGTACTTC. Translating gives CASSVAGGPQETQYF. Full variable domain (rest looked up from reference TRBV9 and TRBJ2-5): DSGVTQTPKHLITATGQRVTLRCSPRSGDLSVYWYQQSLDQGLQFLIQYYNGEERAKGNILERFSAQQFPDLHSELNLSSLELGDSALYFCASSVAGGPQETQYFGPGTRLLVL.